This TCR beta chain originates from a study of blood T cells in healthy people across ages. This clonotype was found a few times. Antigen unknown. The individuals who served as donors were healthy Caucasians living in Russia, aged about 6 to 100. Isolated PBMCs totaled at least 6.5 million in each sample. The study, taken as a whole, reports: Per million T cells, the diversity of TCR beta decreased roughly linearly as age advanced.

Primed by a sample-barcoded 5' primer and a J-beta primer mix, a second PCR proceeded for roughly 6 to 12 cycles. MiXCR, run by TCRdb on the 5' RACE reads, gives a single entry per CDR3 protein. The sample holds 1,800,000 or so distinct CDR3 sequences, 35% to 50% seen once. This CDR3 has 12 amino acids. V was clipped by 3 bases and J by 10 bases, with 12 bases between them. Sequenced sample: blood. This chain uses TRBV12-3 or TRBV12-4 with TRBJ1-1, with D possibly matching TRBD1 (5 bases). The TCR comes from a human donor in good health. CDR3 protein: CASSFPTRGAFF. CDR3 nucleotide sequence: TGTGCCAGCAGTTTCCCAACAAGGGGAGCTTTCTTT.